These 19 T cell receptor beta chains came from one sample sequenced in a study of CD8+ T cells in alopecia areata. The treatment is: oral pan-JAK inhibitor, 5-10 mg twice daily. Extraction and reverse transcription of RNA yielded cDNA as the sequencing template. Clones were read by immunoSEQ multiplex PCR, and TCRdb kept only the in-frame ones, dropping some. The table lists around 270,000 clones, 58% of them singletons, with approximately 1.7% in the top ten. The sample here was CD4+ T cells sorted from blood, taken at week 24, from a patient treated with tofacitinib. These receptors came from a human donor with alopecia areata.

V usage is TRBV7-9 and J usage is TRBJ2-7; D gene ambiguous. V gave up 3 bases and J gave up 2 bases, with 17 bases separating them. The CDR3 contains 16 residues. Germline V gene data show CDR1 as SEHNR and CDR2 as FQNEAQ (reference sequence). The CDR3 here is CASSFSMMDVTYEQYF. The CDR3 nucleotides read TGTGCCAGCAGCTTCTCGATGATGGACGTAACCTACGAGCAGTACTTC.

The chain carries TRBV29-1 and TRBJ2-2, with D tentatively TRBD1 (6 bases). CDR3 size: 16 residues. Trimming left V 4 bases short and J 3 bases short, with 18 bases between. CDR1 is SQVTM, CDR2 ANQGSEA, per germline. The CDR3 sequence is CSVGNVQGVDTGELFF. The CDR3 bases are TGCAGCGTTGGGAACGTACAGGGTGTGGACACCGGGGAGCTGTTTTTT.

This clone was counted only a few times. J is TRBJ1-1 and V is TRBV7-8; D perhaps matches TRBD1 (5 bases). Germline V gene sequence: CDR1 SGHVS, CDR2 FQNEAQ. CDR3 length: 15 amino acids. Trimming pared 5 bases from V and 4 bases from J, leaving 17 bases between. The CDR3 sequence is CASSLHGTAGTEAFF. The CDR3 DNA is TGTGCCAGCAGCCTCCACGGGACCGCGGGCACTGAAGCTTTCTTT.

This chain joins TRBV13 and TRBJ1-5; no reliable D call. CDR1 PRHDT and CDR2 FYEKMQ come from the germline V gene (reference sequence). The CDR3 has 12 amino acids. Trimming cost V 4 bases and J 5 bases, with 6 bases left between them. In nucleotides, the CDR3 is TGTGCCAGCAGCTCCCAGGATCAGCCCCAGCATTTT. Encoded protein: CASSSQDQPQHF.

This clone was observed a few times. This rearrangement joins TRBV19 to TRBJ2-7; possibly TRBD1 or TRBD2 for D (5 bases each). The length of the CDR3 is 14 residues. The germline CDR1 and CDR2 sequences are LNHDA and SQIVND (reference sequence). V lost 3 bases and J 4 bases, leaving 13 bases between the germline ends. CDR3 in amino acids: CASSIRDRVYEQYF. CDR3 nucleotide sequence: TGTGCCAGTAGTATCCGGGACCGAGTTTACGAGCAGTACTTC. Variable domain in full (rest from reference TRBV19 and TRBJ2-7): DGGITQSPKYLFRKEGQNVTLSCEQNLNHDAMYWYRQDPGQGLRLIYYSQIVNDFQKGDIAEGYSVSREKKESFPLTVTSAQKNPTAFYLCASSIRDRVYEQYFGPGTRLTVT.

This clone was observed a few times. The J gene is TRBJ1-1, the V gene TRBV9; 10 bases map to TRBD1. With V trimmed by 8 bases and J by 3 bases, 10 bases remained unmatched. The CDR3 consists of 15 residues. Germline CDR1 and CDR2: SGDLS and YYNGEE. This CDR3 is CASTVGTGVDTEAFF. The CDR3 coding sequence is TGTGCCAGTACAGTTGGGACAGGGGTAGACACTGAAGCTTTCTTT.

This clone was counted between two and nine times. The CDR3: CASSQEAGGLRDTQYF. CDR3 coding DNA: TGTGCCAGCAGCCAAGAAGCGGGGGGGCTTAGAGATACGCAGTATTTT. The chain joins TRBV4-2 to TRBJ2-3, with TRBD2 matching over 10 bases. The junction had 5 bases not matched to a gene; V was cut back by 0 bases and J by 5 bases. Germline V gene lookup returns CDR1 LGHNA and CDR2 YNFKEQ. This CDR3 spans 16 amino acids.

This clone has just one count. The J gene is TRBJ2-5, the V gene TRBV4-1, with 7 positions matching TRBD2. CDR1 MGHRA and CDR2 YSYEKL come from the germline V gene. After removal of 0 bases from V and 4 bases from J, the junction contained 5 bases not matched to a gene. The CDR3 length is 15 residues. The CDR3 sequence: CASSQDGRGGETQYF. The CDR3 region has the DNA TGCGCCAGCAGCCAAGATGGGAGGGGAGGAGAGACCCAGTACTTC.

There are a few counts of this clone. This CDR3 is CASSPAYDARPKEQFF. The CDR3 DNA follows: TGTGCCAGCAGCCCAGCCTACGACGCGCGGCCTAAGGAGCAGTTCTTC. The rearrangement uses TRBV4-2 and TRBJ2-1; D uncertain. The CDR3 is made up of 16 amino acids. Germline loops: CDR1 LGHNA, CDR2 YNFKEQ. Trimming cost V 4 bases and J 10 bases, with 23 bases left between them.

This clone was seen a few times. The chain couples TRBV19 to TRBJ2-5, with 7 bases identical to TRBD2. V was pared by 4 bases and J by 2 bases, with 4 bases of the junction left unmatched. CDR1 and CDR2 (germline): LNHDA, SQIVND (reference sequence). The CDR3 extends over 14 amino acids. CDR3 sequence reads: CASSTGLEQETQYF. Here the CDR3 DNA reads TGTGCCAGTAGTACTGGACTAGAGCAAGAGACCCAGTACTTC.

The chain has TRBV7-6 and TRBJ2-7; 9 positions agree with TRBD1. Per the germline V gene, CDR1 is SGHVS and CDR2 is FNYEAQ. With 6 bases clipped from V and 1 base from J, the junction kept 4 bases outside the gene matches. The CDR3 extends over 14 amino acids. The CDR3 here is CASSSGTGSYEQYF. CDR3 coding DNA: TGTGCCAGCAGTTCCGGGACAGGGTCCTACGAGCAGTACTTC. The entire variable domain, with the rest obtained from reference TRBV7-6 and TRBJ2-7, is as follows: GAGVSQSPRYKVTKRGQDVALRCDPISGHVSLYWYRQALGQGPEFLTYFNYEAQQDKSGLPNDRFSAERPEGSISTLTIQRTEQRDSAMYRCASSSGTGSYEQYFGPGTRLTVT.

The J gene is TRBJ1-1, the V gene TRBV5-1; 10 bases align to TRBD1. CDR3 size: 15 residues. CDR1 and CDR2 from the germline V gene are SGHRS and YFSETQ. J was trimmed by 10 bases and V by 0 bases; bases with no gene match: 9. CDR3 protein: CASSLAGNDRGRAFF. CDR3 DNA sequence: TGCGCCAGCAGCTTGGCCGGCAATGACAGGGGGCGAGCTTTCTTT.

The rearrangement joins TRBV28 to TRBJ1-2; D ambiguous. Germline assignment: CDR1 MDHEN and CDR2 SYDVKM. Trimming cost V 3 bases and J 3 bases, with 8 bases left between them. The length of the CDR3 is 13 residues. This CDR3 reads CASSLAQYYGYTF. The CDR3 region has the DNA TGTGCCAGCAGTTTGGCGCAGTACTATGGCTACACCTTC.

The rearrangement links TRBV13 to TRBJ2-7; TRBD2 matches 8 bases. With 4 bases clipped from V and 4 bases from J, the junction kept 9 bases outside the gene matches. This CDR3 has 15 amino acids. Germline V gives CDR1 PRHDT, CDR2 FYEKMQ (reference sequence). CDR3 nucleotide sequence: TGTGCCAGCAGCTCGGGGGGGCCCACGGGATACGAGCAGTACTTC. This encodes CASSSGGPTGYEQYF.

J is TRBJ2-1 and V is TRBV25-1; 8 nucleotides line up with TRBD2. V dropped 6 bases and J dropped 7; count of bases not matched to a gene: 11. The CDR3 totals 15 residues. The germline gives CDR1 MGHDK, CDR2 SYGVNS. The CDR3 sequence: CASRGGTRSGNEQFF. In nucleotides, the CDR3 is TGTGCCAGCAGGGGGGGGACTAGGAGTGGGAATGAGCAGTTCTTC. The full variable domain, with the rest looked up from reference TRBV25-1 and TRBJ2-1, is EADIYQTPRYLVIGTGKKITLECSQTMGHDKMYWYQQDPGMELHLIHYSYGVNSTEKGDLSSESTVSRIRTEHFPLTLESARPSHTSQYLCASRGGTRSGNEQFFGPGTRLTVL.

The J gene is TRBJ2-3, the V gene TRBV7-8, with D unclear. CDR1 and CDR2 from the germline V gene are SGHVS and FQNEAQ. The CDR3 is 15 amino acids. Trimming removed 5 bases at V and 2 bases at J, with 14 bases between. The CDR3 region is CASSPPGRLTDTQYF. The CDR3 coding sequence is TGTGCCAGCAGCCCGCCTGGGCGGCTCACAGATACGCAGTATTTT.

This clone was observed a few times. The chain is built from TRBV10-3 and TRBJ2-7, with TRBD2 as a possible D gene (6 bases). Trimming cost V 5 bases and J 3 bases, with 17 bases left between them. This CDR3 is 15 amino acids long. The germline V gene encodes CDR1 ENHRY and CDR2 SYGVKD. Written as DNA, the CDR3 is TGTGCCATCAGTAGGGGTGGAGGGAGAAACTACGAGCAGTACTTC. Its protein is CAISRGGGRNYEQYF.

V gene TRBV7-9 combines with J gene TRBJ1-1, with D uncertain. This CDR3 has 14 amino acids. CDR1 is SEHNR and CDR2 is FQNEAQ in the germline V gene (reference sequence). V lost 5 bases, J lost 1 base, and 11 bases lay in between. For the CDR3, the DNA is TGTGCCAGCAGCCAGGAGGGAAGGAACACTGAAGCTTTCTTT. Translating gives CASSQEGRNTEAFF.

This clone was seen only a few times. The chain joins TRBV15 to TRBJ1-5; a weak D match, TRBD1 (5 bases). This CDR3 spans 15 amino acids. Trimming took off 3 bases at V and 9 bases at J, with 18 bases between the two ends. CDR1 is LNHNV, CDR2 YYDKDF, per germline (reference sequence). The CDR3, as DNA: TGTGCCACCAGCAGGGGGGGAGAGGGCCGGTGGCCCCAGCATTTT. Protein sequence: CATSRGGEGRWPQHF.